The 13 T cell receptor beta chains given below trace back to one sample, sequenced in a study of CD8+ T cells in alopecia areata. Stated treatment: oral pan-JAK inhibitor, 5-10 mg twice daily. After isolation, RNA underwent reverse transcription to generate cDNA as the sequencing template. The table came from immunoSEQ multiplex PCR; TCRdb's copy has only in-frame clones and leaves some out. The sample shows roughly 110,000 clones, 84% of them seen only once. The sample consisted of CD8+ T cells sorted from blood, taken at week 24, from a patient treated with tofacitinib. The receptors come from a human donor with alopecia areata.

V usage is TRBV4-2 and J usage is TRBJ2-3; 9 positions match TRBD1. This CDR3 contains 17 residues. Germline V gives CDR1 LGHNA, CDR2 YNFKEQ. J lost 5 bases, V lost 0 bases, and 9 bases had no gene match. The CDR3 DNA is TGTGCCAGCAGCCAAGATTATGGGACAGGGTTTAAAGATACGCAGTATTTT. Its translation: CASSQDYGTGFKDTQYF.

This chain joins TRBV11-2 and TRBJ2-6; D is undetermined. The ends were cut back, 3 bases at V and 2 bases at J, with 8 bases in the middle. The germline CDR1 and CDR2 sequences are SGHAT and FQNNGV. This CDR3 spans 15 amino acids. For the CDR3, the DNA is TGTGCCAGCAGCTTCGAGAGTCCTGGGGCCAACGTCCTGACTTTC. Its translation: CASSFESPGANVLTF.

The table lists this clone with a count of one. The V call is TRBV7-8, the J call TRBJ2-7; 10 positions match TRBD1. The germline V gene encodes CDR1 SGHVS and CDR2 FQNEAQ. This CDR3 is built from 14 residues. Trimming at V came to 4 bases and at J to 5 bases, leaving 5 bases not matched to a gene. The CDR3 DNA is TGTGCCAGCAGCTCCCCGGGACAGGGGCACGAGCAGTACTTC. Amino acids: CASSSPGQGHEQYF.

The CDR3 coding sequence is TGTGCCAGCAGCATCTACAGGGTTTCCTATAATTCACCCCTCCACTTT. Translation gives CASSIYRVSYNSPLHF. The chain carries TRBV7-8 and TRBJ1-6; tentatively, D is TRBD1 (6 bases). CDR3 length: 16 amino acids. The germline V gene has CDR1 SGHVS and CDR2 FQNEAQ. V was trimmed by 5 bases and J by 1 base, leaving 12 bases between them.

The rearrangement links TRBV7-2 to TRBJ2-3, with D possibly being TRBD1 or TRBD2 (5 bases each). With 4 bases removed from V and 0 bases from J, the gap between germline ends came to 8 bases. CDR1 is SGHTA and CDR2 is FQGNSA in the germline V gene. This CDR3 comprises 14 residues. Written as DNA, the CDR3 is TGTGCCAGCAGCTCATGGGGGAGCACAGATACGCAGTATTTT. It specifies CASSSWGSTDTQYF.

The rearrangement links TRBV2 to TRBJ1-5; D remains ambiguous. V gave up 7 bases and J gave up 0 bases, with 10 bases separating them. This CDR3 spans 14 amino acids. Per the germline V gene, CDR1 is SNHLY and CDR2 is FYNNEI. Here the CDR3 DNA reads TGTGCCAGCAAGGTGGGGTTTAGCAATCAGCCCCAGCATTTT. Translated, it gives CASKVGFSNQPQHF. The full variable domain, in which reference TRBV2 and TRBJ1-5 provide the parts outside the CDR3, is EPEVTQTPSHQVTQMGQEVILRCVPISNHLYFYWYRQILGQKVEFLVSFYNNEISEKSEIFDDQFSVERPDGSNFTLKIRSTKLEDSAMYFCASKVGFSNQPQHFGDGTRLSIL.

The rearrangement joins TRBV4-2 to TRBJ2-3, with a weak D call TRBD2 (5 bases). V lost 0 bases and J 8 bases, leaving 18 bases between the germline ends. Germline V CDR1 and CDR2: LGHNA, YNFKEQ. The CDR3 is made up of 16 amino acids. This chain's CDR3 is CASSQDLAAAYITQYF. CDR3 coding DNA: TGTGCCAGCAGCCAAGATCTGGCAGCGGCGTATATTACGCAGTATTTT.

In this sample, this clone turned up once. This rearrangement joins TRBV5-1 to TRBJ1-1; D ambiguous. CDR3 length: 14 residues. The germline V gene has CDR1 SGHRS and CDR2 YFSETQ. V shed 5 bases and J shed 1 base, with 12 bases lying between them. In DNA form, the CDR3 reads TGCGCCAGCAGTGGAGCGTTCGGGAACACTGAAGCTTTCTTT. This encodes CASSGAFGNTEAFF.

The J gene is TRBJ2-1, the V gene TRBV19, with D perhaps TRBD2 (6 bases). The length of the CDR3 is 15 residues. V lost 3 bases, J lost 3 bases, and 12 bases lay in between. Germline assignment: CDR1 LNHDA and CDR2 SQIVND (reference sequence). The CDR3 bases are TGTGCCAGTAGTATGATTGGGGGGAGCTACAATGAGCAGTTCTTC. Its protein product is CASSMIGGSYNEQFF.

The chain links TRBV30 to TRBJ2-3; TRBD1 matches at 11 bases. Losses at the gene ends were 4 bases for V and 4 bases for J; bases not matched to a gene: 4. CDR3 length equals 14 residues. Germline-derived CDR1 and CDR2 are GTSNPN and SVGIG (reference sequence). The CDR3 nucleotides are TGTGCCTGGACGGGACAGGGGGGAGCAGATACGCAGTATTTT. Translation: CAWTGQGGADTQYF.

This chain uses TRBV7-9 with TRBJ2-7, with 8 bases that match TRBD1. The germline gives CDR1 SEHNR, CDR2 FQNEAQ (reference sequence). This CDR3 region has 16 residues. Trimming removed 1 base from V and 2 bases from J; junction bases left unmatched: 7. The chain's CDR3 is CASSLGPGTGPYEQYF. The CDR3 nucleotides are TGTGCCAGCAGCTTAGGACCCGGGACAGGTCCCTACGAGCAGTACTTC.

Note on this clone: Other DNA sequences in this specimen translate into the identical CDR3. In nucleotides, the CDR3 is TGCGCCAGCAGCCAAGATCGCCAAGAGACCCAGTACTTC. Protein product: CASSQDRQETQYF. V and J are TRBV4-3 and TRBJ2-5; D is undetermined. Germline V gene lookup returns CDR1 LGHNA and CDR2 YSLEER. V lost 0 bases, J lost 1 base, and 3 bases lay in between. This CDR3 spans 13 amino acids.

The rearrangement uses TRBV6-6 and TRBJ1-5, with D unresolved. This CDR3 is built from 15 residues. V shed 0 bases and J shed 0 bases, with 6 bases lying between them. The germline V gene encodes CDR1 MNHNY and CDR2 SVGAGI (reference sequence). CDR3 sequence (DNA): TGTGCCAGCAGTTACTCCGCCTATAGCAATCAGCCCCAGCATTTT. The encoded protein is CASSYSAYSNQPQHF.